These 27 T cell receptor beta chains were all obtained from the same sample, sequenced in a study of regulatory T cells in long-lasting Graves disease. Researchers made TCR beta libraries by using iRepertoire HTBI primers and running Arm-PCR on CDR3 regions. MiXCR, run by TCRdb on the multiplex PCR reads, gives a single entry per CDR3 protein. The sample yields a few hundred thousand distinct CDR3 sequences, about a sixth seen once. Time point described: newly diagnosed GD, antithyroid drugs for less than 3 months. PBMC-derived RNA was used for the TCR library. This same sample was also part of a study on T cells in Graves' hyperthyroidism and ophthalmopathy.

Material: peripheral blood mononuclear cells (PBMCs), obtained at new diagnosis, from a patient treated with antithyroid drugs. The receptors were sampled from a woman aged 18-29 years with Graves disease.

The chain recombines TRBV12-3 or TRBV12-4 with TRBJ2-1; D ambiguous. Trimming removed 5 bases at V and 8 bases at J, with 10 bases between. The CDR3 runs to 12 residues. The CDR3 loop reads CASSPDNYEQFF. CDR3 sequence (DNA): TGTGCCAGCAGTCCAGACAACTATGAGCAGTTCTTC.

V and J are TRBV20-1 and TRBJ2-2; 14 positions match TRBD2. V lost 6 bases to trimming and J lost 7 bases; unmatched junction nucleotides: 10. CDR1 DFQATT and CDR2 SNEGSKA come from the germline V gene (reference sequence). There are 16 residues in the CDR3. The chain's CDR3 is CSAARLAGGPNGELFF. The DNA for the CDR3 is TGCAGTGCCGCCAGACTAGCGGGAGGGCCAAACGGGGAGCTGTTTTTT.

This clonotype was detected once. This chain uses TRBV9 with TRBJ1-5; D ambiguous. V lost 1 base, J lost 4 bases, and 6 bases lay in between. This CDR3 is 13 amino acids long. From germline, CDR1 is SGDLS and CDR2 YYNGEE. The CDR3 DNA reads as TGTGCCAGCAGCGTACTGGAAAATCAGCCCCAGCATTTT. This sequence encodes CASSVLENQPQHF.

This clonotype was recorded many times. CDR3: CASSPEGGKSSYNEQFF. The CDR3 nucleotides read TGTGCCAGCAGCCCAGAGGGCGGGAAAAGCTCCTACAATGAGCAGTTCTTC. The chain employs TRBV7-2 and TRBJ2-1, with D perhaps TRBD2 (6 bases). Trimming stripped 5 bases from V and 0 bases from J, with 17 bases between. The CDR3 runs to 17 residues. Germline values: CDR1 SGHTA, CDR2 FQGNSA.

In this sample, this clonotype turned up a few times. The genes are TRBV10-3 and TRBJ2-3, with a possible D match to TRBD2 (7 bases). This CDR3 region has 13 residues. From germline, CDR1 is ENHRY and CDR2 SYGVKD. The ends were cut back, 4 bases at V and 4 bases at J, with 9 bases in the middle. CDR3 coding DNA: TGTGCCATCAGTGGAGGGGGGGCAGATACGCAGTATTTT. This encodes CAISGGGADTQYF.

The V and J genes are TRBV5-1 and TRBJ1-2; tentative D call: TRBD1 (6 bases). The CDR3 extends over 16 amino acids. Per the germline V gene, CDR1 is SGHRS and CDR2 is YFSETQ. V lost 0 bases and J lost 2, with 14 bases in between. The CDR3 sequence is CASSLDGQNINYGYTF. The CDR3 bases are TGCGCCAGCAGCTTGGATGGACAGAATATCAACTATGGCTACACCTTC. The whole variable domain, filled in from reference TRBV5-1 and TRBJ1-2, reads KAGVTQTPRYLIKTRGQQVTLSCSPISGHRSVSWYQQTPGQGLQFLFEYFSETQRNKGNFPGRFSGRQFSNSRSEMNVSTLELGDSALYLCASSLDGQNINYGYTFGSGTRLTVV.

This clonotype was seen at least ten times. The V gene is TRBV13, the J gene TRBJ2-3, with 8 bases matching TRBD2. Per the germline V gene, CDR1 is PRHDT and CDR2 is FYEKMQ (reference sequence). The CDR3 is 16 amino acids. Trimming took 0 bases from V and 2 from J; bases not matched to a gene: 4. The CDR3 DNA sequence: TGTGCCAGCAGCTTAGGACTAGCGGACAACACAGATACGCAGTATTTT. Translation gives CASSLGLADNTDTQYF.

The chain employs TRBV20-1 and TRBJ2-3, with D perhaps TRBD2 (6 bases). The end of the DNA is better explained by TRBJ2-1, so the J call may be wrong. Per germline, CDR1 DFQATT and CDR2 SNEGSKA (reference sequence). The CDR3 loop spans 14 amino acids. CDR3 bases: TGCAGTGCTAATTGGGGGGAAAAATTTAGGGAGCAGTTCTTC. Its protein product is CSANWGEKFREQFF.

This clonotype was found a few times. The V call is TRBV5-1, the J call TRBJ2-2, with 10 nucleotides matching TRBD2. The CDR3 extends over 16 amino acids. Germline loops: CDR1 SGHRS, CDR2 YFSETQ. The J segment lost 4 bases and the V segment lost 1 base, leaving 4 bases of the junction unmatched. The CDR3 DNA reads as TGCGCCAGCAGCTTGAGGGCTAGCGGGGGCACCGGGGAGCTGTTTTTT. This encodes CASSLRASGGTGELFF.

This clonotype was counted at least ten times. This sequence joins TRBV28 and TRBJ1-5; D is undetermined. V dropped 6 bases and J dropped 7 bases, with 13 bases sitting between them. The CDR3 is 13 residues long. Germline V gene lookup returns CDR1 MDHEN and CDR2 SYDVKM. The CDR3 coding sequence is TGTGCCAGCAGCCCCTTTGGGAAGCAGCCCCAGCATTTT. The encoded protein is CASSPFGKQPQHF.

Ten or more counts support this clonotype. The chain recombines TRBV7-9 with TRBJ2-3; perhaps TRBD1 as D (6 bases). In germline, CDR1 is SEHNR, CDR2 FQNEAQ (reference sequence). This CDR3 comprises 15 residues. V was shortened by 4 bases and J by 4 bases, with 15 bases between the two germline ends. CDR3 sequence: CASSSIRGFADTQYF. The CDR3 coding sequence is TGTGCCAGCAGCTCCATCAGGGGTTTTGCAGATACGCAGTATTTT.

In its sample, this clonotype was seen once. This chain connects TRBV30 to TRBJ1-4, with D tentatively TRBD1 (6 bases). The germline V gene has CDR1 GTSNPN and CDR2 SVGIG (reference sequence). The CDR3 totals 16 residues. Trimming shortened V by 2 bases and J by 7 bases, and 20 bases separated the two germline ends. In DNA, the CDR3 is TGTGCCTGGAGTCGACCTCTCGGGGGCGCGGGTGAAAAACTGTTTTTT. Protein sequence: CAWSRPLGGAGEKLFF.

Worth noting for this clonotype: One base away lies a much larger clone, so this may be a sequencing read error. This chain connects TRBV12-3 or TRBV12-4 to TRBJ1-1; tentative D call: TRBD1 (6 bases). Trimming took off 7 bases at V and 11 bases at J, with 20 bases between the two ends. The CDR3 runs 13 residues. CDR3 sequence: CASTTAGGFKAFF. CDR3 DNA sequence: TGTGCCAGCACCACGGCCGGGGGCTTTAAGGCTTTCTTT.

CDR3 DNA sequence: TGTGCCATCAGTGACACCGGCTACGAGCAGTACTTC. Its protein is CAISDTGYEQYF. V usage is TRBV10-3 and J usage is TRBJ2-7; no definite D call. The CDR3 length is 12 residues. Trimming shortened V by 3 bases and J by 3 bases, and 6 bases separated the two germline ends. Germline V gene data show CDR1 as ENHRY and CDR2 as SYGVKD.

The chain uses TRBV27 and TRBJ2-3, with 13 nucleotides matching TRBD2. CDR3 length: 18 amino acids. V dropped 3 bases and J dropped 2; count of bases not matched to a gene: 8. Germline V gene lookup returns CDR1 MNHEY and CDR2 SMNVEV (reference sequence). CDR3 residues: CASSFSRLAGGLTDTQYF. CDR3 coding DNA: TGTGCCAGCAGTTTCTCCCGACTAGCGGGAGGCCTCACAGATACGCAGTATTTT.

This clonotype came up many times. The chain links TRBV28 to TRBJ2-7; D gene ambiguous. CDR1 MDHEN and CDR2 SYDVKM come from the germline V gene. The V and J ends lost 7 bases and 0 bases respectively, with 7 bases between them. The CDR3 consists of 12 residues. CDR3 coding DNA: TGTGCCAGCACTTCCCCCTCCTACGAGCAGTACTTC. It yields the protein CASTSPSYEQYF.

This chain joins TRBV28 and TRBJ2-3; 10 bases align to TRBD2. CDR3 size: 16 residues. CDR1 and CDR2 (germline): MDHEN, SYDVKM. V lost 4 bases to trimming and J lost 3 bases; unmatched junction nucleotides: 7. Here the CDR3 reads CASSSRIAGGTDTQYF. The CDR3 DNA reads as TGTGCCAGCAGTTCTCGAATAGCGGGAGGTACAGATACGCAGTATTTT.

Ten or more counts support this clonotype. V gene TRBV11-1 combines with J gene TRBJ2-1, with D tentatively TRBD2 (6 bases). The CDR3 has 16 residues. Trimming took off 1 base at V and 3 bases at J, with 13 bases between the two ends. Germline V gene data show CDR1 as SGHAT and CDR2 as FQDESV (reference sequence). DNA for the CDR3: TGTGCCAGCAGCTTAGAGGTTGGTAGCGGCTACAATGAGCAGTTCTTC. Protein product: CASSLEVGSGYNEQFF.

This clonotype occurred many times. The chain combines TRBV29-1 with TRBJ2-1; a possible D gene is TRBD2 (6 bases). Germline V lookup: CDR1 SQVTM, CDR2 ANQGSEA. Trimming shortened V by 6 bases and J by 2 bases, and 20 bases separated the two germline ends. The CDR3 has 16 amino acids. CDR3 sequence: CSVPFGGGPPYNEQFF. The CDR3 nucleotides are TGCAGCGTCCCGTTCGGGGGAGGTCCTCCCTACAATGAGCAGTTCTTC.

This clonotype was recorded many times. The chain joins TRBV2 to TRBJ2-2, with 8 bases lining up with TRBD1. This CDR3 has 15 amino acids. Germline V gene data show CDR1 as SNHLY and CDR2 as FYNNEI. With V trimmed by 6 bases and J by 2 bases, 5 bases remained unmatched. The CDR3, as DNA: TGTGCCAGCAGCCGGGACAGGCCTAACACCGGGGAGCTGTTTTTT. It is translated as CASSRDRPNTGELFF.

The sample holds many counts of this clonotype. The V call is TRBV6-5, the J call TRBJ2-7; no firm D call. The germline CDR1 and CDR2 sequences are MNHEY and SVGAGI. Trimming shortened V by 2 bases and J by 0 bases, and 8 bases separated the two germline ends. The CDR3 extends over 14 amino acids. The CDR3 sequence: CASSYNRLSYEQYF. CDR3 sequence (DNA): TGTGCCAGCAGTTACAATCGGCTCTCCTACGAGCAGTACTTC.

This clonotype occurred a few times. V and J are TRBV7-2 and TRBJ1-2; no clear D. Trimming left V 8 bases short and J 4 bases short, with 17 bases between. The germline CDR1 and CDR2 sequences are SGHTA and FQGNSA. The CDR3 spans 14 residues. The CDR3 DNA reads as TGTGCCAGCGGCGACTCCCTTTCCTTCTATGGCTACACCTTC. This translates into CASGDSLSFYGYTF.

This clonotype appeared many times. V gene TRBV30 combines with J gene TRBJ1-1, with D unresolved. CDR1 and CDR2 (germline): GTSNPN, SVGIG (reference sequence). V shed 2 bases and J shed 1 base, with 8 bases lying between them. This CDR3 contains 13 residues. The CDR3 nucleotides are TGTGCCTGGAGTCGGGAAACGAACACTGAAGCTTTCTTT. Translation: CAWSRETNTEAFF.

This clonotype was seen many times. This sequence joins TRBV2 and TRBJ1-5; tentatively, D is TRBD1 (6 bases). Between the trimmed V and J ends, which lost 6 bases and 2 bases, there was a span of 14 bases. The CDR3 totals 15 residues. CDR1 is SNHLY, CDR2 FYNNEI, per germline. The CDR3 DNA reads TGTGCCAGCAGCCCTACAGGGCTGGGCAATCAGCCCCAGCATTTT. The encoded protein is CASSPTGLGNQPQHF.

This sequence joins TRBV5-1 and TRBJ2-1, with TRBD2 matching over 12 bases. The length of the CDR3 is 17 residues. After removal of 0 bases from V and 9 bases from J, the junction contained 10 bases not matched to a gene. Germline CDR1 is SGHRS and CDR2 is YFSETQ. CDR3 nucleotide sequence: TGCGCCAGCAGCTTGGAGACCCTAGCGGGAGGGCATAGTGAGCAGTTCTTC. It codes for CASSLETLAGGHSEQFF. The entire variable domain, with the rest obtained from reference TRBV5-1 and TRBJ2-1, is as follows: KAGVTQTPRYLIKTRGQQVTLSCSPISGHRSVSWYQQTPGQGLQFLFEYFSETQRNKGNFPGRFSGRQFSNSRSEMNVSTLELGDSALYLCASSLETLAGGHSEQFFGPGTRLTVL.

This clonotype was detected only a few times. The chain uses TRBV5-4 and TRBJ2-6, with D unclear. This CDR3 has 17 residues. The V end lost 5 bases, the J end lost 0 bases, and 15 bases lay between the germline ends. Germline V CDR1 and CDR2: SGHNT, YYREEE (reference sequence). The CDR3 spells CASSGWVRNSGANVLTF. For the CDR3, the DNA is TGTGCCAGCAGTGGATGGGTCAGGAACTCTGGGGCCAACGTCCTGACTTTC.

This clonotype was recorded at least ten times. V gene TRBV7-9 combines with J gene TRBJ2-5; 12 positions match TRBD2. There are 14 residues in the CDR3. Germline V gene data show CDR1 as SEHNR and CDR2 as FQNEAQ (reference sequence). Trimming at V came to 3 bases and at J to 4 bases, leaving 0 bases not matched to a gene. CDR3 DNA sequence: TGTGCCAGCAGCTTGACTAGCGGGGGAGAGACCCAGTACTTC. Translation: CASSLTSGGETQYF.